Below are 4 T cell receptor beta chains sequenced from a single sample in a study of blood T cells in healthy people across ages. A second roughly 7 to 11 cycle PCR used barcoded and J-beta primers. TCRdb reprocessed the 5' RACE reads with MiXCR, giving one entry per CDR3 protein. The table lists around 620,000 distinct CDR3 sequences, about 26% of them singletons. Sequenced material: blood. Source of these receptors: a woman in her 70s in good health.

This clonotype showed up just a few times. The DNA for the CDR3 is TGCGCCAGCAGCTTGATGGGAGGCGGGACTGAAGCTTTCTTT. This translates into CASSLMGGGTEAFF. The V call is TRBV5-1, the J call TRBJ1-1; D remains ambiguous. The V end was cut by 1 base, the J end by 5 bases, with 12 bases between. The CDR3 runs to 14 residues. Germline CDR1 and CDR2: SGHRS and YFSETQ.

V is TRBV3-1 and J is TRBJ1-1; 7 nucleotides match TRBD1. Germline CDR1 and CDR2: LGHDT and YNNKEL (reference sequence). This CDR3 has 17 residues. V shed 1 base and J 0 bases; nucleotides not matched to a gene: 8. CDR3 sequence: CASSQGTYRGMNTEAFF. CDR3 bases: TGTGCCAGCAGCCAAGGGACTTACAGGGGTATGAACACTGAAGCTTTCTTT. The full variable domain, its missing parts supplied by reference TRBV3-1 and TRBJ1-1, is DTAVSQTPKYLVTQMGNDKSIKCEQNLGHDTMYWYKQDSKKFLKIMFSYNNKELIINETVPNRFSPKSPDKAHLNLHINSLELGDSAVYFCASSQGTYRGMNTEAFFGQGTRLTVV.

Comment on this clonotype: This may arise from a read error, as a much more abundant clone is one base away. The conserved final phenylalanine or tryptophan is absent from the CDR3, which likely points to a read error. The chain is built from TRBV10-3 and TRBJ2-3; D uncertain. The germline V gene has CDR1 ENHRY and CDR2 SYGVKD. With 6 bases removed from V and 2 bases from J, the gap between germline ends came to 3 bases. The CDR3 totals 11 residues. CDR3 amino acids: CAIRYTDTQYS. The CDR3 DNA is TGTGCCATCAGATACACAGATACGCAGTATTCT.

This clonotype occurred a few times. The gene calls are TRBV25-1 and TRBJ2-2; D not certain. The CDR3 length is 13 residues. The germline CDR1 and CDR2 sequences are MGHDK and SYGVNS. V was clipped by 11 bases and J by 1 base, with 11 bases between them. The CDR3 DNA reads TGTGCCCAGGAACAGAAGAACACCGGGGAGCTGTTTTTT. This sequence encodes CAQEQKNTGELFF.